Presented here are 18 T cell receptor beta chains from one specimen sequenced in a study of post-analysis software for immune sequencing data. Broader study findings: A handful of TRBV segments were significantly more frequent in patients than in controls. TRBV5-6, TRBV5-1 and TRBV20-1 were among these segments.

These receptors' targets are unknown. Unique molecular identifiers had been added to the TCR beta cDNA libraries. TCRdb re-called the PCR reads with MiXCR, one entry per CDR3 protein. The sample shows 750,000 to 950,000 distinct CDR3 sequences, around 53% of them seen only once. The sequenced sample was blood. The receptors come from a girl aged 5 to 17 with multiple sclerosis.

The gene calls are TRBV5-1 and TRBJ2-5; 8 bases agree with TRBD2. The trim removed 4 bases at V and 5 bases at J, leaving 7 bases unmatched. The CDR3 contains 14 residues. Germline CDR1 SGHRS, CDR2 YFSETQ. CDR3 protein: CASSQSGGGETQYF. The CDR3 DNA follows: TGCGCCAGCAGCCAAAGCGGGGGCGGGGAGACCCAGTACTTC.

In this sample, this clonotype turned up once. The V and J genes are TRBV27 and TRBJ2-4; 10 bases line up with TRBD2. The CDR3 length is 17 residues. CDR1 and CDR2 from the germline V gene are MNHEY and SMNVEV (reference sequence). The V gene end was trimmed by 3 bases and the J gene end by 2 bases; junction bases not matched to a gene: 7. The CDR3 nucleotides read TGTGCCAGCAGTTTCGAGCGGGGGGGCCGAACCAAAAACATTCAGTACTTC. It is translated as CASSFERGGRTKNIQYF.

Worth noting for this clonotype: A junction boundary mismatches the germline segment, possibly from a read error. V is TRBV20-1 and J is TRBJ2-4; either TRBD1 or TRBD2 may supply D (5 bases each). CDR1 is DFQATT, CDR2 SNEGSKA, per germline (reference sequence). CDR3 length: 17 amino acids. The DNA for the CDR3 is TGCAGTGCTCGAGAAGAAGGGACCTCCACTCGTAGGAACATTCAGTACTTC. It translates to CSAREEGTSTRRNIQYF.

This chain's CDR3 is CASSPRQGQPQHF. CDR3 nucleotides: TGTGCCAGCAGCCCTAGACAGGGACAGCCCCAGCATTTT. The genes are TRBV7-2 and TRBJ1-5, with 7 bases matching TRBD1. V lost 5 bases, J lost 7 bases, and 5 bases stayed unmatched. CDR1 is SGHTA and CDR2 is FQGNSA in the germline V gene. This CDR3 comprises 13 residues.

J is TRBJ1-2 and V is TRBV5-5; 10 bases fit TRBD1. The germline V gene has CDR1 SGHKS and CDR2 YYEKEE (reference sequence). The CDR3 covers 13 residues. V was clipped by 5 bases and J by 6 bases; unmatched bases: 4. CDR3 in amino acids: CASRRDRGDGYTF. The CDR3 DNA follows: TGTGCCAGCAGACGGGACAGGGGAGATGGCTACACCTTC. Combining the CDR3 with reference TRBV5-5 and TRBJ1-2 gives the whole variable domain DAGVTQSPTHLIKTRGQQVTLRCSPISGHKSVSWYQQVLGQGPQFIFQYYEKEERGRGNFPDRFSARQFPNYSSELNVNALLLGDSALYLCASRRDRGDGYTFGSGTRLTVV.

V and J are TRBV6-5 and TRBJ2-5; no clear D gene. With 6 bases removed from V and 0 bases from J, the gap between germline ends came to 11 bases. The germline CDR1 and CDR2 sequences are MNHEY and SVGAGI. This CDR3 is 14 amino acids long. CDR3 region: CASSPGWDQETQYF. In DNA, the CDR3 is TGTGCCAGCAGCCCTGGTTGGGACCAAGAGACCCAGTACTTC.

This clonotype came up a few times. This rearrangement joins TRBV4-2 to TRBJ2-7; the D is unclear. The CDR3 is made up of 13 amino acids. CDR1 LGHNA and CDR2 YNFKEQ come from the germline V gene. V lost 6 bases, J lost 1 base, and 10 bases lay in between. The CDR3 sequence is CASRQTASYEQYF. The CDR3 DNA sequence: TGTGCCAGCAGACAGACGGCGTCCTACGAGCAGTACTTC.

The CDR3 DNA reads TGTGCCAGCAGCGCCAGCCTCCTAGCGGGGGGGAGCCAAGAGACCCAGTACTTC. Amino acids: CASSASLLAGGSQETQYF. The chain links TRBV11-2 to TRBJ2-5, with 12 bases matching TRBD2. J was trimmed by 1 base and V by 5 bases; bases with no gene match: 11. CDR1 is SGHAT and CDR2 is FQNNGV in the germline V gene. This CDR3 is built from 18 residues.

The J gene is TRBJ2-7, the V gene TRBV6-5; the D gene is possibly TRBD1 (5 bases). This CDR3 has 12 amino acids. Germline V gene sequence: CDR1 MNHEY, CDR2 SVGAGI. V lost 6 bases to trimming and J lost 7 bases, with 13 bases between them. The CDR3 nucleotides are TGTGCCAGCAGAACCAGGGCTTGGGAGCAGTACTTC. This encodes CASRTRAWEQYF.

The chain links TRBV11-1 to TRBJ2-1; 9 nucleotides line up with TRBD2. CDR1 is SGHAT, CDR2 FQDESV, per germline (reference sequence). This CDR3 has 14 amino acids. V shed 5 bases, J shed 6 bases, and the junction held 5 bases outside the gene matches. In nucleotides, the CDR3 is TGTGCCAGCAGCACGACTAGCGGACCCAATGAGCAGTTCTTC. Protein sequence: CASSTTSGPNEQFF.

The chain is built from TRBV12-3 or TRBV12-4 and TRBJ2-1; D unclear. The CDR3 has 16 residues. V lost 3 bases, J lost 5 bases, and 17 bases lay in between. CDR3 bases: TGTGCCAGCAGTTTCCTCTCCGTGGATTTCAACAATGAGCAGTTCTTC. It is translated as CASSFLSVDFNNEQFF.

In regard to this clonotype: At one boundary the junction diverges from the germline segment, which might be a read error. The CDR3 is CASGSGGGYEQHF. CDR3 DNA sequence: TGTGCCAGCGGTAGCGGGGGCGGCTACGAGCAGCACTTC. V gene TRBV2 combines with J gene TRBJ2-7; 9 bases are a match to TRBD2. Germline V gene sequence: CDR1 SNHLY, CDR2 FYNNEI. This CDR3 is built from 13 residues.

The V call is TRBV18, the J call TRBJ2-3, with 7 bases identical to TRBD1. Germline lookup yields CDR1 KGHSH and CDR2 LQKENI. This CDR3 is built from 15 residues. V was clipped by 8 bases and J by 0 bases; unmatched bases: 8. The CDR3 nucleotides are TGTGCCAGCCCCCGACAGGGAGTGAGCACAGATACGCAGTATTTT. Encoded protein: CASPRQGVSTDTQYF. The variable domain in full, completed from reference TRBV18 and TRBJ2-3, reads NAGVMQNPRHLVRRRGQEARLRCSPMKGHSHVYWYRQLPEEGLKFMVYLQKENIIDESGMPKERFSAEFPKEGPSILRIQQVVRGDSAAYFCASPRQGVSTDTQYFGPGTRLTVL.

The chain combines TRBV5-1 with TRBJ2-1; 7 bases map to TRBD2. V was pared by 3 bases and J by 0 bases, with 6 bases of the junction left unmatched. The CDR3 totals 16 residues. Germline V gene sequence: CDR1 SGHRS, CDR2 YFSETQ. CDR3 bases: TGCGCCAGCAGCTCGCCTAGCGGAGGCTCCTACAATGAGCAGTTCTTC. It translates to CASSSPSGGSYNEQFF.

This clonotype has only a few counts. The V and J genes are TRBV29-1 and TRBJ2-7; 16 bases match TRBD2. The CDR3 consists of 14 residues. Germline values: CDR1 SQVTM, CDR2 ANQGSEA. V lost 6 bases and J lost 1; bases outside the gene matches: 0. CDR3 in DNA: TGCAGCGTGGGACTAGCGGGGGGGTCCTACGAGCAGTACTTC. It yields the protein CSVGLAGGSYEQYF.

The chain is built from TRBV12-3 or TRBV12-4 and TRBJ1-5; 8 nucleotides match TRBD1. This CDR3 spans 15 amino acids. Germline trimming cut 7 bases from V and 1 base from J; bases unmatched to any gene: 6. The CDR3: CASTQGANSNQPQHF. The CDR3 DNA is TGTGCCAGCACCCAGGGGGCTAACAGCAATCAGCCCCAGCATTTT.

A few counts support this clonotype. This sequence joins TRBV28 and TRBJ2-1; the D call may be TRBD1 or TRBD2 (5 bases each). This CDR3 spans 15 amino acids. Trimming removed 3 bases from V and 3 bases from J, with 12 bases in between. Germline CDR1 reads MDHEN; CDR2 reads SYDVKM. The CDR3 DNA sequence: TGTGCCAGCAGTTTTGGGCAGAGGGGCTACAATGAGCAGTTCTTC. Translated, it gives CASSFGQRGYNEQFF.

This clonotype turned up a few times. The V call is TRBV7-2, the J call TRBJ1-2, with D unresolved. The CDR3 length is 11 residues. Germline CDR1 and CDR2: SGHTA and FQGNSA. V was cut by 5 bases and J by 9 bases, with 10 bases left in between. CDR3 nucleotide sequence: TGTGCCAGCAGCCCGGAAGAGAGCTACACCTTC. It translates to CASSPEESYTF.